The clone carrying this TCR beta chain came up once. The antigen remains undetermined. The data belong to a study of CD8 T cells in Susac syndrome. Points from the study as a whole: The relatively small number of individuals in the TCR sequencing and HLA analysis was acknowledged by the study.

Reverse transcription of about 0.45 to 1 ug RNA was carried out with random hexamers. Amplification of TCR beta CDR3 across 54 Vbeta and 13 Jbeta was performed with immunoSEQ multiplex PCR. TCRdb called the immunoSEQ multiplex PCR reads again in MiXCR, with one record for every CDR3 protein. The sample consists of about 240,000 distinct CDR3 sequences, almost 97% of them appearing once. The length of the CDR3 is 13 residues. V lost 2 bases and J 7 bases, leaving 12 bases between the germline ends. CDR1 is DFQATT, CDR2 SNEGSKA, per germline (reference sequence). Sequencing of TCR beta was performed on blood CD8+ and CD4+ T cells. TEMRA cells were FACS-enriched, unlike CD8+ and CD4+ T cells, which were negatively isolated.

The chain employs TRBV20-1 and TRBJ1-5, with no clear D. This clonotype was obtained from a human donor with Susac syndrome. The material sequenced was CD4+ T cells from PBMCs. The CDR3 nucleotides are TGCAGTGCTAGAACAAATCCGGACCAGCCCCAGCATTTT. It translates to CSARTNPDQPQHF.